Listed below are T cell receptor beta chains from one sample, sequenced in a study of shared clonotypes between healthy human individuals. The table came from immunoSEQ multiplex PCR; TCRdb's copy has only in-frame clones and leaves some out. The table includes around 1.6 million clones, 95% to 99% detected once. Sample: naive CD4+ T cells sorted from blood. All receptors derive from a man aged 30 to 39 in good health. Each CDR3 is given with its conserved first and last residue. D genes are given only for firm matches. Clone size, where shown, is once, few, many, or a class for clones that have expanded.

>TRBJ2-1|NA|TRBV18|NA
TGTGCCAGCTCACCAACGGTAGCGAGTGAGCAGTTCTTC
CASSPTVASEQFF
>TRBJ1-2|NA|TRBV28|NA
TGTGCCACCGAGGGGAACTATGGCTACACCTTC
CATEGNYGYTF
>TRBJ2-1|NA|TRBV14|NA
TGTGCCAGCAGCAAAGACACTAGCTTTCCCTACAATGAGCAGTTCTTC
CASSKDTSFPYNEQFF
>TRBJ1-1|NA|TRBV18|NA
TGTGCCAGCTCACCGAGAGCTACAGGTAGTATGGGGACCGACACTGAAGCTTTCTTT
CASSPRATGSMGTDTEAFF
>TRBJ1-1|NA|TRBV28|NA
TGTGCCAGCAGTCTCCCATCTAGGGTGACCACTGAAGCTTTCTTT
CASSLPSRVTTEAFF
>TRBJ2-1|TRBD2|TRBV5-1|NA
TGCGCCAGCAGCAAGACTAGCTTGGGCATGGATGAGCAGTTCTTC
CASSKTSLGMDEQFF
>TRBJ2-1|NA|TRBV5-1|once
TGCGCCAGCAGCGCCCCGTTTGGGTTTGAGCAGTTCTTC
CASSAPFGFEQFF
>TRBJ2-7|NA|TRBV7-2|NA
TGTGCCAGCAGCCGAACCTACGAGCAGTACTTC
CASSRTYEQYF
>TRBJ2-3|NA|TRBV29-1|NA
TGCAGCGTGGAGGGTAGCACAGATACGCAGTATTTT
CSVEGSTDTQYF
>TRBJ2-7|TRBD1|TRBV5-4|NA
TGTGCCAGCAGGGCCCGGGACAGCTCCTACGAGCAGTACTTC
CASRARDSSYEQYF
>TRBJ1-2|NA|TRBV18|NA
TGTGCCAGCTCACCAACAGGGTACGACTATGGCTACACCTTC
CASSPTGYDYGYTF
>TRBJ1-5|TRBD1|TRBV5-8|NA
TGTGCCAGCAGCTCCGGGACAGGGGGGGATCAGCCCCAGCATTTT
CASSSGTGGDQPQHF
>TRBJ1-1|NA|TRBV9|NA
TGTGCCAGCAGCGTAGGGGTGATGAACACTGAAGCTTTCTTT
CASSVGVMNTEAFF
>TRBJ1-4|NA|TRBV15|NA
TGTGCCACCAGCAGATCCCGCGGAGAAAATGAAAAACTGTTTTTT
CATSRSRGENEKLFF
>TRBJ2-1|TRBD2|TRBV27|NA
TGTGCCAGCAGTTTAAAGGCTAGCGGGAGAGTAGTAACCTACAATGAGCAGTTCTTC
CASSLKASGRVVTYNEQFF
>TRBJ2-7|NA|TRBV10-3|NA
TGTGCCATCAGTGAGAAGAGGGCGTTAGCCTACGAGCAGTACTTC
CAISEKRALAYEQYF
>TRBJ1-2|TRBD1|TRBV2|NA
TGTGCCAGCAGTGAAGTCCAGGGGGCGACACACTATGGCTACACCTTC
CASSEVQGATHYGYTF
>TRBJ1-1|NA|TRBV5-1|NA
TGCGCCAGCAGGGAGCGCGGGGGAGCTTTCTTT
CASRERGGAFF